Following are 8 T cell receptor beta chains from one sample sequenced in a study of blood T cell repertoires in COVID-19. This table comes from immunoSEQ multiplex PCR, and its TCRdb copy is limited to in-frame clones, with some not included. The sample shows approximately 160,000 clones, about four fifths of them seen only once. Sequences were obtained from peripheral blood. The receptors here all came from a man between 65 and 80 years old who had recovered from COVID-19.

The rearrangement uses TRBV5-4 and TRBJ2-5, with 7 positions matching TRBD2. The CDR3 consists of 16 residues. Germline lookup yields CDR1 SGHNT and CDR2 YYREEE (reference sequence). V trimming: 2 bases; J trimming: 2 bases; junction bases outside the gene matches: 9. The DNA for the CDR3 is TGTGCCAGCAGCTTCGGAGCGGGGACTTTACAAGAGACCCAGTACTTC. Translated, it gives CASSFGAGTLQETQYF.

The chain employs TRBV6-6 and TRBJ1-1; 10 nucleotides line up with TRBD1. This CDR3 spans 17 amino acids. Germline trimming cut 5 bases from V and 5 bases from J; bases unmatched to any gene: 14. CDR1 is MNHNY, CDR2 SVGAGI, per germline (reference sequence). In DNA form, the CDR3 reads TGTGCCAGCAGTCCTACCCCGGGACAGGGGAAGGGAACTGAAGCTTTCTTT. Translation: CASSPTPGQGKGTEAFF.

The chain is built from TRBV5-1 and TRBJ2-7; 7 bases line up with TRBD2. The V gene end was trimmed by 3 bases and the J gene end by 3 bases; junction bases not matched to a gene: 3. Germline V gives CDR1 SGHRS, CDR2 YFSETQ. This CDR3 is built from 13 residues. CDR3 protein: CASSSGTNYEQYF. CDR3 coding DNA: TGCGCCAGCAGCTCCGGGACTAACTACGAGCAGTACTTC.

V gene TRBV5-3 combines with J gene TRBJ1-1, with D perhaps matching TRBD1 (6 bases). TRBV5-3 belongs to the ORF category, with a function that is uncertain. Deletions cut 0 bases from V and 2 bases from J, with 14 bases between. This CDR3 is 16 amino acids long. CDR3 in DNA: TGTGCCAGAAGCTTGGACAGGGCCCCTCCTAACACTGAAGCTTTCTTT. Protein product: CARSLDRAPPNTEAFF.

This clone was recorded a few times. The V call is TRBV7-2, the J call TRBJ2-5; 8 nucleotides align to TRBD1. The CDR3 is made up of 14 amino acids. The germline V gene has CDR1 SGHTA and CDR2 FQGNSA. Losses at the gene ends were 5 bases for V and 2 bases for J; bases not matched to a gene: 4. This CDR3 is CASSTNRGQETQYF. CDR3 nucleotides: TGTGCCAGCAGCACAAACAGGGGGCAAGAGACCCAGTACTTC.

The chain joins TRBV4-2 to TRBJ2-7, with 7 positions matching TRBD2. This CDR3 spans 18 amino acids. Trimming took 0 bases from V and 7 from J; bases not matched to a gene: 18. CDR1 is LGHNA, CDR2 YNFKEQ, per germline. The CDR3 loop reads CASSQETPRSAGVGEQYF. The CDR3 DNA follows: TGTGCCAGCAGCCAAGAAACACCACGATCGGCGGGAGTAGGGGAGCAGTACTTC.

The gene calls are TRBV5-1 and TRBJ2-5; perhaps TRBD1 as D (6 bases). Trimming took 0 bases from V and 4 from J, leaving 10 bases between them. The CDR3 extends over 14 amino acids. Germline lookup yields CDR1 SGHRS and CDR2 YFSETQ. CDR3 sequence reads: CASSLDRARETQYF. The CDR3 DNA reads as TGCGCCAGCAGCTTGGACAGGGCCCGAGAGACCCAGTACTTC. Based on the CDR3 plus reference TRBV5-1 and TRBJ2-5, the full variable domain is KAGVTQTPRYLIKTRGQQVTLSCSPISGHRSVSWYQQTPGQGLQFLFEYFSETQRNKGNFPGRFSGRQFSNSRSEMNVSTLELGDSALYLCASSLDRARETQYFGPGTRLLVL.

This chain's CDR3 is CASSNPGQGMTDTQYF. The CDR3 DNA is TGTGCCAGCAGTAACCCGGGACAGGGGATGACAGATACGCAGTATTTT. This chain links TRBV25-1 with TRBJ2-3, with TRBD1 matching over 10 bases. Germline CDR1 is MGHDK and CDR2 is SYGVNS. With V trimmed by 5 bases and J by 3 bases, 8 bases remained unmatched. This CDR3 has 16 amino acids.